This T cell receptor (beta chain) appears in the sequencing data of a study of cytomegalovirus exposure and HLA in healthy donors. Trimming took off 7 bases at V and 7 bases at J, with 13 bases between the two ends. Germline CDR1 is SNHLY and CDR2 is FYNNEI. The CDR3 consists of 12 residues. 60 Vbeta and 13 Jbeta primers were used in PCR. The protocol was immunoSEQ multiplex PCR, while the TCRdb copy is restricted to in-frame clones and leaves out a portion. The sample carries 120,000 or so clones, 80% to 90% recorded once. This clone turned up a few times. This TCR was recovered from a woman aged 40 to 49 in good health and CMV-seropositive. The gene calls are TRBV2 and TRBJ2-5; D remains ambiguous. Sequencing was carried out using PBMCs. CDR3 nucleotide sequence: TGTGCCAGCACCCCGACCGGCGGGACCCAGTACTTC. The encoded protein is CASTPTGGTQYF.